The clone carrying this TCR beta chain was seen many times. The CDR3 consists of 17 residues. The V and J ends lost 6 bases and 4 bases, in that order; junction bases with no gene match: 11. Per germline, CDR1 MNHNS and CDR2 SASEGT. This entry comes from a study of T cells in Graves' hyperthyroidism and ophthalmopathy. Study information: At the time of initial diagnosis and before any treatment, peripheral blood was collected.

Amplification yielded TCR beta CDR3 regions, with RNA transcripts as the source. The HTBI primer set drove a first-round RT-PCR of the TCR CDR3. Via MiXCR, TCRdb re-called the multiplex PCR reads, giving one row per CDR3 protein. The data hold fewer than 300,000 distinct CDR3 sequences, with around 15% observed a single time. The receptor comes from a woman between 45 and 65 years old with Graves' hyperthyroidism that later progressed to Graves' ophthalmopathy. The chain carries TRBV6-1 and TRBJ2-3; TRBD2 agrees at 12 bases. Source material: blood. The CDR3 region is CASSSGLTSGRPDTQYF. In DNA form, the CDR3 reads TGTGCCAGCAGCTCGGGGTTGACTAGCGGGAGACCAGATACGCAGTATTTT.